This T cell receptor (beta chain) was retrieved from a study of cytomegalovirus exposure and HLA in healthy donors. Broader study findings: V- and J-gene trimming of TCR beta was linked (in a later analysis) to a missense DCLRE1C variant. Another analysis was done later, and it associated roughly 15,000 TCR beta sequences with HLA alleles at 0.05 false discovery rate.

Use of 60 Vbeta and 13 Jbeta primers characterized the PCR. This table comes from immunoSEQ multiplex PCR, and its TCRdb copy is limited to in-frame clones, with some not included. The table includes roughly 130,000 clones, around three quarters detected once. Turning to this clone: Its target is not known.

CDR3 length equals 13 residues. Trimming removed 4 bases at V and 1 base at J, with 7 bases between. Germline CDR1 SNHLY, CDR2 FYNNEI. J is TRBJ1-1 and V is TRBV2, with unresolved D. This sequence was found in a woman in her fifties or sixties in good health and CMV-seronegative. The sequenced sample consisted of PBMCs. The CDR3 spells CASSVQRNTEAFF. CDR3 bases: TGTGCCAGCAGTGTACAAAGGAACACTGAAGCTTTCTTT.